A selection of T cell receptor beta chains follows, all from one sample in a study of T cell responses to AZD1222 COVID-19 vaccine. Sequencing was performed with immunoSEQ multiplex PCR; in TCRdb, only in-frame clones are kept and a portion is missing. The sample has some 100,000 clones; less than 90% are singletons. The specimen was peripheral blood, collected on day 0 of AZD1222 vaccination. Every receptor here comes from an adult in good health. Both conserved end residues are part of each CDR3.

v_gene	j_gene	CDR3aa
TRBV7-3	TRBJ2-3	CASSRSAGGEDTQYF
TRBV19	TRBJ2-1	CASSDQLPQGDYNEQFF
TRBV3-1/TRBV3-2	TRBJ2-7	CASSQAFQGGSYEQYF
TRBV2	TRBJ1-5	CASSGSVNSNQPQHF
TRBV4-1	TRBJ2-7	CASSQGRAAYEQYF
TRBV10-3	TRBJ1-1	CAISEIGRSNTEAFF
TRBV2	TRBJ2-7	CASSEWGGASVAYEQYF
TRBV7-8	TRBJ2-7	CASSEELGEQYF
TRBV6-5	TRBJ1-2	CASSYSARVLYGYTF
TRBV13	TRBJ1-1	CASSLGAGGNTEAFF
TRBV7-9	TRBJ1-5	CASSSGTGVLTNQPQHF
TRBV28	TRBJ2-2	CASSFLRTVGVGELFF
TRBV5-4	TRBJ1-1	CASSLGAGWIF
TRBV7-2	TRBJ1-2	CASSLSLGAYGYTF
TRBV10-3	TRBJ2-1	CAISGLAGPHSYNEQFF
TRBV5-4	TRBJ1-2	CASSLATGGIEGYTF
TRBV5-1	TRBJ2-2	CASSSDREFGELFF
TRBV5-1	TRBJ2-2	CASSLERGGELFF
TRBV10-3	TRBJ1-4	CAIRPSLATNEKLFF
TRBV28	TRBJ2-2	CASSTGGASNTGELFF
TRBV6-5	TRBJ1-2	CAIEAGTATNYGYTF
TRBV11-1	TRBJ2-3	CASSFGLRGSTDTQYF
TRBV6-5	TRBJ2-1	CASSYEGGQFF
TRBV28	TRBJ1-2	CACAAGAYGYTF
TRBV7-2	TRBJ1-2	CASSSRVNYGYTF
TRBV18	TRBJ1-4	CASSPQEQPYSNEKLFF
TRBV14	TRBJ1-2	CASSQGGRDYGYTF
TRBV19	TRBJ1-1	CASRATGAEAFF
TRBV15	TRBJ2-7	CATSRDKAATYEQYF
TRBV15	TRBJ1-1	CATSSGTASLNTEAFF
TRBV3-1/TRBV3-2	TRBJ1-5	CASSQDGGSYQPQHF